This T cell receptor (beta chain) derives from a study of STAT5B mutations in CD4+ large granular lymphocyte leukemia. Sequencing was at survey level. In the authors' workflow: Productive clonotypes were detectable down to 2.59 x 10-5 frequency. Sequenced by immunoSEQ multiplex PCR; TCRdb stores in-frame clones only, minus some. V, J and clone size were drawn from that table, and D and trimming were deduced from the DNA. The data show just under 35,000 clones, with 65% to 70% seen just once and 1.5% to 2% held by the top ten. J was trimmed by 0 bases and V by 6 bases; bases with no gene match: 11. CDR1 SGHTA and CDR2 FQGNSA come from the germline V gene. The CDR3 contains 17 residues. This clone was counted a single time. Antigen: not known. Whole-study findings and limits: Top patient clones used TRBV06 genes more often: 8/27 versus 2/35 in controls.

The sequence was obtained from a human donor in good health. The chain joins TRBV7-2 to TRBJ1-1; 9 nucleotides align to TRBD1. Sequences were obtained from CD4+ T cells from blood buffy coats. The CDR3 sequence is CASRPSGQGGMNTEAFF. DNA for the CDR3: TGTGCCAGCAGACCATCGGGACAGGGCGGCATGAACACTGAAGCTTTCTTT.